Shown below are 17 T cell receptor beta chains from a single sample sequenced in a study of blood T cells in healthy people across ages. With a J-beta primer mix and a sample-barcoded 5' primer, a second PCR ran about 7 to 11 cycles. MiXCR, applied by TCRdb to the 5' RACE reads, yields one record per CDR3 protein. The sample has about 1.1 million distinct CDR3 sequences, more than 30% seen once; the top ten hold less than 15%. Specimen: blood. All receptors come from a man between 18 and 29 years old in good health.

This rearrangement joins TRBV5-4 to TRBJ2-5, with 7 bases fitting TRBD1. This CDR3 is built from 14 residues. Trimming at V came to 4 bases and at J to 4 bases, leaving 7 bases not matched to a gene. The germline gives CDR1 SGHNT, CDR2 YYREEE (reference sequence). The CDR3 protein is CASSGRAGGETQYF. CDR3 nucleotide sequence: TGTGCCAGCAGCGGTCGGGCAGGGGGAGAGACCCAGTACTTC.

The chain uses TRBV10-3 and TRBJ2-5; 8 positions match TRBD2. The germline V gene has CDR1 ENHRY and CDR2 SYGVKD. V was pared by 2 bases and J by 2 bases, with 4 bases of the junction left unmatched. CDR3 size: 15 residues. The CDR3 DNA reads TGTGCCATCAGTGAGGCGTCTAGCGGGCAAGAGACCCAGTACTTC. Translated: CAISEASSGQETQYF.

A note on this clonotype: A junction boundary mismatches the germline segment, possibly from a read error. V is TRBV6-5 and J is TRBJ2-3; 9 bases fit TRBD2. The CDR3 loop spans 15 amino acids. Germline V lookup: CDR1 MNHEY, CDR2 SVGAGI. Written as DNA, the CDR3 is TGTGCCAGCAGTTACCTGACTAGCGGCACAGATACGCTGTATTTT. This encodes CASSYLTSGTDTLYF.

This clonotype was seen a handful of times. This chain joins TRBV12-3 or TRBV12-4 and TRBJ1-2, with no clear D. CDR3 length: 16 amino acids. Trimming pared 2 bases from V and 4 bases from J, leaving 17 bases between. The CDR3 sequence: CASSLMGNAASYGYTF. Written as DNA, the CDR3 is TGTGCCAGCAGTTTAATGGGGAACGCTGCCTCCTATGGCTACACCTTC.

V usage is TRBV7-9 and J usage is TRBJ2-2, with D perhaps matching TRBD1 (6 bases). The ends were cut back, 0 bases at V and 3 bases at J, with 14 bases in the middle. The CDR3 covers 17 residues. In germline, CDR1 is SEHNR, CDR2 FQNEAQ (reference sequence). CDR3 sequence: CASSLAYRDIDTGELFF. The CDR3 region has the DNA TGTGCCAGCAGCTTAGCGTACCGGGACATAGACACCGGGGAGCTGTTTTTT.

V gene TRBV6-5 combines with J gene TRBJ1-1; D is possibly TRBD1 (5 bases). V lost 7 bases to trimming and J lost 3 bases, with 21 bases between them. The CDR3 sequence is 16 residues long. Germline CDR1 reads MNHEY; CDR2 reads SVGAGI. The chain's CDR3 is CASTRGQRVRDTEAFF. The DNA of the CDR3 is TGTGCCAGCACCCGAGGACAAAGAGTACGGGACACTGAAGCTTTCTTT.

Only a few counts were recorded for this clonotype. The rearrangement uses TRBV12-3 or TRBV12-4 and TRBJ2-7; 10 positions agree with TRBD2. CDR3 length: 15 residues. The J segment lost 3 bases and the V segment lost 8 bases, leaving 10 bases of the junction unmatched. CDR3 loop: CASAEPGLAIYEQYF. The CDR3 region has the DNA TGTGCCAGCGCTGAACCGGGACTAGCGATCTACGAGCAGTACTTC.

The genes are TRBV20-1 and TRBJ1-2; TRBD1 might be the D (6 bases). This CDR3 is 16 amino acids long. V gave up 3 bases and J gave up 4 bases, with 21 bases separating them. Per the germline V gene, CDR1 is DFQATT and CDR2 is SNEGSKA (reference sequence). This CDR3 is CSASKGRGMDGYGYTF. CDR3 sequence (DNA): TGCAGTGCTAGTAAAGGCAGGGGTATGGATGGCTATGGCTACACCTTC.

This chain uses TRBV2 with TRBJ1-4; D perhaps matches TRBD1 (6 bases). Germline V gene data show CDR1 as SNHLY and CDR2 as FYNNEI. V gave up 10 bases and J gave up 4 bases, with 16 bases separating them. This CDR3 is 14 amino acids long. The CDR3 loop is CATSTDSGNEKLFF. The CDR3 DNA follows: TGTGCCACCTCCACGGACAGTGGTAATGAAAAACTGTTTTTT.

This clonotype was observed a handful of times. A read error may be the cause here, since a much bigger clone is one base away. The chain couples TRBV6-6 to TRBJ1-2; D gene uncertain. V was clipped by 2 bases and J by 5 bases, with 21 bases between them. The CDR3 has 17 residues. The germline gives CDR1 MNHNY, CDR2 SVGAGI (reference sequence). The CDR3 reads CASSYGGSGRPLYGYTF. The CDR3 DNA reads TGTGCCAGCAGTTACGGAGGGTCCGGGCGGCCCCTATATGGCTACACCTTC.

This clonotype occurred once. V usage is TRBV6-2 or TRBV6-3 and J usage is TRBJ2-1; D is unresolved. TRBJ2-7 matches the DNA end more closely, so the J call is doubtful. Per the germline V gene, CDR1 is MNHEY and CDR2 is SVGEGT. The CDR3 length is 14 residues. The CDR3 nucleotides are TGTGCCAGCACCAAGCCCAGCTGGAGCAATGAGCAGTACTTC. Translation: CASTKPSWSNEQYF.

The DNA of the CDR3 is TGTGCCAGCAGTTTAGTCCCACAGGCCCTTTATAGGGGCTACACCTTC. This sequence encodes CASSLVPQALYRGYTF. V gene TRBV12-3 or TRBV12-4 combines with J gene TRBJ1-2, with D tentatively TRBD1 (5 bases). V dropped 1 base and J dropped 8 bases, with 20 bases sitting between them. CDR3 length equals 16 residues.

On this clonotype: The germline gene is not matched at one end of the junction; a read error may be the cause. The V gene is TRBV27, the J gene TRBJ1-6; D is uncertain. The germline V gene encodes CDR1 MNHEY and CDR2 SMNVEV (reference sequence). The CDR3 spans 12 residues. CDR3 DNA sequence: TGTGCCAACAGTTTACTGGGTTCACCCCTCCACTTT. Its protein product is CANSLLGSPLHF.

This clonotype came up a few times. This rearrangement joins TRBV30 to TRBJ2-2; TRBD2 might be the D (5 bases). Germline V gene data show CDR1 as GTSNPN and CDR2 as SVGIG (reference sequence). This CDR3 spans 14 amino acids. V lost 3 bases and J lost 0, with 8 bases in between. CDR3 sequence reads: CAWRSGANTGELFF. The CDR3, as DNA: TGTGCCTGGAGGTCCGGGGCGAACACCGGGGAGCTGTTTTTT.

The chain uses TRBV10-3 and TRBJ2-6; 10 bases fit TRBD1. Germline CDR1 and CDR2: ENHRY and SYGVKD. The CDR3 consists of 19 residues. After removal of 5 bases from V and 0 bases from J, the junction contained 10 bases not matched to a gene. The CDR3 region has the DNA TGTGCCATCAGTCCCACCGGGACAGGGGTCAACTCTGGGGCCAACGTCCTGACTTTC. Protein: CAISPTGTGVNSGANVLTF.

In the case of this clonotype: Sequence at one end of the junction differs from germline and may be a read error. The CDR3 DNA is TGCGCCAGCATTGAGTCCGACAGCTACGAGCAGTACTTC. It is translated as CASIESDSYEQYF. The chain has TRBV10-2 and TRBJ2-7; possible D gene TRBD1, 5 bases. The germline CDR1 and CDR2 sequences are WSHSY and SAAADI. The CDR3 consists of 13 residues.

The rearrangement links TRBV28 to TRBJ1-2; 7 bases line up with TRBD1. This CDR3 has 13 amino acids. Germline values: CDR1 MDHEN, CDR2 SYDVKM. After removal of 10 bases from V and 4 bases from J, the junction contained 9 bases not matched to a gene. This chain's CDR3 is CATPTGRSYGYTF. CDR3 coding DNA: TGTGCCACTCCGACAGGGAGATCCTATGGCTACACCTTC.